Below are 18 T cell receptor beta chains sequenced from a single sample in a study of blood T cell repertoires in COVID-19. This table comes from immunoSEQ multiplex PCR, and its TCRdb copy is limited to in-frame clones, with some not included. Of over 40,000 clones in the sample, roughly nine tenths were seen once. Sequencing used peripheral blood. These receptors all come from a man aged 70-80 years with acute or convalescent COVID-19.

The chain is built from TRBV30 and TRBJ1-2; weak D call: TRBD1 (5 bases). Germline CDR1 is GTSNPN and CDR2 is SVGIG (reference sequence). The CDR3 has 15 residues. V dropped 0 bases and J dropped 8 bases, with 19 bases sitting between them. The CDR3, as DNA: TGTGCCTGGAGTGTATGGCACCCCGGGGGATGGGGCTACACCTTC. Protein: CAWSVWHPGGWGYTF. Looking up the rest from reference TRBV30 and TRBJ1-2 gives the full variable domain: SQTIHQWPATLVQPVGSPLSLECTVEGTSNPNLYWYRQAAGRGLQLLFYSVGIGQISSEVPQNLSASRPQDRQFILSSKKLLLSDSGFYLCAWSVWHPGGWGYTFGSGTRLTVV.

The chain joins TRBV15 to TRBJ2-1; 9 bases align to TRBD1. Losses at the gene ends were 4 bases for V and 12 bases for J; bases not matched to a gene: 13. CDR3 length: 15 amino acids. The germline CDR1 and CDR2 sequences are LNHNV and YYDKDF (reference sequence). DNA for the CDR3: TGTGCCACCAGCAAGGTGACAGGGGGGCCTATTGGGCAGTTCTTC. Amino acid sequence: CATSKVTGGPIGQFF.

Only a few counts were recorded for this clone. The V gene is TRBV12-3 or TRBV12-4, the J gene TRBJ1-2; D not certain. V was shortened by 0 bases and J by 5 bases, with 7 bases between the two germline ends. The CDR3 is made up of 13 amino acids. CDR3 nucleotides: TGTGCCAGCAGTTTAGCTGGAGGTTATGGCTACACCTTC. Residues: CASSLAGGYGYTF.

The chain carries TRBV14 and TRBJ1-5, with 8 bases fitting TRBD1. The CDR3 runs to 14 residues. Trimming at V came to 4 bases and at J to 7 bases, leaving 6 bases not matched to a gene. Germline V CDR1 and CDR2: SGHDN, FVKESK. CDR3 nucleotides: TGTGCCAGCAGCCGGACAGGGTTAAGGCAGCCCCAGCATTTT. Protein sequence: CASSRTGLRQPQHF.

As for this clone: The junction departs from germline at one end; a sequencing error may be responsible. The chain has TRBV12-3 or TRBV12-4 and TRBJ1-2; TRBD1 matches 7 bases. The CDR3 length is 10 residues. Here the CDR3 reads CASTTNRGHF. The CDR3 DNA reads as TGTGCCAGCACCACAAACAGGGGCCACTTC.

The V gene is TRBV5-6, the J gene TRBJ2-5, with D perhaps TRBD1 (5 bases). Trimming removed 5 bases at V and 7 bases at J, with 12 bases between. Germline values: CDR1 SGHDT, CDR2 YYEEEE. This CDR3 has 12 amino acids. The chain's CDR3 is CASRTGLRTQYF. CDR3 DNA: TGTGCCAGCAGAACAGGTTTAAGGACCCAGTACTTC.

This clone was counted a few times. The J gene is TRBJ1-1, the V gene TRBV5-4; tentative D call: TRBD1 (6 bases). The V end was cut by 4 bases, the J end by 4 bases, with 20 bases between. The CDR3 sequence is 16 residues long. Germline CDR1 reads SGHNT; CDR2 reads YYREEE (reference sequence). The CDR3 here is CASSIRDTVRGTEAFF. The CDR3, as DNA: TGTGCCAGCAGCATAAGAGACACAGTCAGGGGCACTGAAGCTTTCTTT.

V usage is TRBV5-5 and J usage is TRBJ1-1; 7 nucleotides agree with TRBD1. Trimming cost V 2 bases and J 1 base; bases outside gene matches: 8. The CDR3 is 16 amino acids. Germline V lookup: CDR1 SGHKS, CDR2 YYEKEE (reference sequence). The CDR3 loop reads CASSLLGQEWNTEAFF. The CDR3 DNA reads TGTGCCAGCAGCTTACTTGGACAGGAATGGAACACTGAAGCTTTCTTT. The full variable domain, its missing parts supplied by reference TRBV5-5 and TRBJ1-1, is DAGVTQSPTHLIKTRGQQVTLRCSPISGHKSVSWYQQVLGQGPQFIFQYYEKEERGRGNFPDRFSARQFPNYSSELNVNALLLGDSALYLCASSLLGQEWNTEAFFGQGTRLTVV.

The chain is built from TRBV4-2 and TRBJ1-3, with 7 bases aligning to TRBD1. J gave up 2 bases and V 1 base, and 5 bases lay outside the gene matches. In germline, CDR1 is LGHNA, CDR2 YNFKEQ. This CDR3 is built from 16 residues. The CDR3 sequence: CASSQGRQGAGNTIYF. The CDR3 nucleotides read TGTGCCAGCAGCCAAGGTCGACAGGGAGCTGGAAACACCATATATTTT.

This sequence joins TRBV6-2 or TRBV6-3 and TRBJ1-1; 9 positions agree with TRBD1. The CDR3 length is 15 residues. From germline, CDR1 is MNHEY and CDR2 SVGEGT. Trimming cost V 5 bases and J 2 bases; bases outside gene matches: 6. CDR3 coding DNA: TGTGCCAGCAGTAAGGCGACAGGGGGAAACACTGAAGCTTTCTTT. Residues: CASSKATGGNTEAFF.

This sequence joins TRBV27 and TRBJ1-1; D uncertain. Between the trimmed V and J ends, which lost 2 bases and 6 bases, there was a span of 16 bases. Per the germline V gene, CDR1 is MNHEY and CDR2 is SMNVEV (reference sequence). The CDR3 runs 15 residues. The CDR3 DNA reads as TGTGCCAGCAGTTTAGCACGAAACGGAGGGTCTGAAGCTTTCTTT. Its protein product is CASSLARNGGSEAFF.

V and J are TRBV30 and TRBJ1-5, with D unclear. Germline loops: CDR1 GTSNPN, CDR2 SVGIG (reference sequence). There are 13 residues in the CDR3. Trimming shortened V by 2 bases and J by 7 bases, and 12 bases separated the two germline ends. The CDR3 sequence is CAWSTWAGQPQHF. The CDR3 DNA follows: TGTGCCTGGAGTACCTGGGCGGGACAGCCCCAGCATTTT.

The genes are TRBV5-1 and TRBJ2-6; possibly TRBD1 for D (7 bases). The V end was cut by 4 bases, the J end by 3 bases, with 17 bases between. The CDR3 runs 17 residues. In germline, CDR1 is SGHRS, CDR2 YFSETQ. This CDR3 is CASSPGGNYGGANVLTF. The CDR3 DNA is TGCGCCAGCAGCCCAGGGGGGAACTATGGTGGGGCCAACGTCCTGACTTTC.

This sequence joins TRBV2 and TRBJ1-5; D is unclear. CDR1 is SNHLY, CDR2 FYNNEI, per germline. V lost 5 bases and J lost 0, with 14 bases in between. The CDR3 runs 16 residues. The CDR3 here is CASSRRTEVSNQPQHF. The CDR3, as DNA: TGTGCCAGCAGTCGCAGGACGGAGGTTAGCAATCAGCCCCAGCATTTT.

This clone was seen a handful of times. The chain combines TRBV6-1 with TRBJ1-5; TRBD1 matches 8 bases. Germline assignment: CDR1 MNHNS and CDR2 SASEGT. With V trimmed by 3 bases and J by 7 bases, 8 bases remained unmatched. CDR3 length: 15 residues. The CDR3 coding sequence is TGTGCCAGCAGTGAGGCAGGGGGCCTTGAGCAGCCCCAGCATTTT. It is translated as CASSEAGGLEQPQHF.

A single count supports this clone. The CDR3 is CASSLDRVDTGELFF. The CDR3 DNA is TGTGCCAGCAGCCTTGACAGGGTGGACACCGGGGAGCTGTTTTTT. This chain connects TRBV11-1 to TRBJ2-2; 7 bases fit TRBD1. Trimming cost V 5 bases and J 3 bases; bases outside gene matches: 6. The CDR3 extends over 15 amino acids. Germline CDR1 SGHAT, CDR2 FQDESV (reference sequence).

The CDR3 sequence is CASSYGGRGVYGYTF. The CDR3 coding sequence is TGTGCCAGCAGTTACGGCGGCAGGGGGGTCTATGGCTACACCTTC. This rearrangement joins TRBV6-5 to TRBJ1-2; TRBD1 matches 7 bases. V shed 2 bases, J shed 4 bases, and the junction held 7 bases outside the gene matches. CDR3 length equals 15 residues. Germline CDR1 reads MNHEY; CDR2 reads SVGAGI.

The chain carries TRBV7-2 and TRBJ2-4; no firm D call. The CDR3 consists of 13 residues. From germline, CDR1 is SGHTA and CDR2 FQGNSA. Deletions cut 1 base from V and 3 bases from J, with 4 bases between. In DNA, the CDR3 is TGTGCCAGCAGCTTAGTTCTCAAAAACATTCAGTACTTC. It specifies CASSLVLKNIQYF.